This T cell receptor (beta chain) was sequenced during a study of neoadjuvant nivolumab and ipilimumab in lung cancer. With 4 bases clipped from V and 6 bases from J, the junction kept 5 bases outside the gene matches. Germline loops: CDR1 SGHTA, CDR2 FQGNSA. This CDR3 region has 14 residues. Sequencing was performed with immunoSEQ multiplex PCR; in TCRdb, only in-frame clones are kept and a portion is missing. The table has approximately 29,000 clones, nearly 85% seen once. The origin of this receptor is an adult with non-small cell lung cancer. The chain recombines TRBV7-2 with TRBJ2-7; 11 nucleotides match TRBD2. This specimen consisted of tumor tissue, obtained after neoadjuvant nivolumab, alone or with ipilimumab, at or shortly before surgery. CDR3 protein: CASSSLAGGLEQYF. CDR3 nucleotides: TGTGCCAGCAGCTCTTTAGCGGGGGGGCTCGAGCAGTACTTC.